These 11 T cell receptor beta chains share one sample of origin, sequenced in a study of T cell changes during pregnancy in multiple sclerosis. Sequenced by immunoSEQ multiplex PCR; TCRdb stores in-frame clones only, minus some. The sample carries fewer than 50,000 clones, around 94% recorded once. The sequenced sample was CD8+ T cells from peripheral blood mononuclear cells, obtained before pregnancy. The receptors shown here come from a female donor with multiple sclerosis, enrolled in a pregnancy study.

This sequence joins TRBV9 and TRBJ2-1; 13 bases are shared with TRBD2. Germline V gene lookup returns CDR1 SGDLS and CDR2 YYNGEE. CDR3 size: 17 residues. Unmatched junction bases numbered 5, after V lost 3 bases and J lost 2 bases. The DNA of the CDR3 is TGTGCCAGCAGCGAGCGAACTAGCGGGGGGGCCTACAATGAGCAGTTCTTC. Translating gives CASSERTSGGAYNEQFF.

The CDR3 region is CASRIDTHTEAFF. The CDR3 DNA is TGCGCCAGCAGGATAGACACCCACACTGAAGCTTTCTTT. This chain uses TRBV10-2 with TRBJ1-1; D is uncertain. CDR1 is WSHSY and CDR2 is SAAADI in the germline V gene. This CDR3 spans 13 amino acids. V lost 6 bases, J lost 3 bases, and 11 bases lay in between.

CDR3 bases: TGTGCCAGCAGTGAACTGACAGGGGAAGCCAAAAACATTCAGTACTTC. It encodes CASSELTGEAKNIQYF. The chain combines TRBV21-1 with TRBJ2-4; TRBD1 was called by the table and not checked on the DNA. TRBV21-1 is marked as a pseudogene. There are 16 residues in the CDR3.

The genes are TRBV2 and TRBJ2-7, with D maybe TRBD2 (6 bases). The CDR3 has 14 residues. Trimming pared 4 bases from V and 0 bases from J, leaving 10 bases between. Germline V gene sequence: CDR1 SNHLY, CDR2 FYNNEI. CDR3 in amino acids: CASSGDGSSYEQYF. The CDR3 DNA reads TGTGCCAGCAGTGGAGACGGGAGCTCCTACGAGCAGTACTTC.

The CDR3 DNA reads as TGTGCCAGCAGTGACGGGACTCCTAATCGCAATCAGCCCCAGCATTTT. Its translation: CASSDGTPNRNQPQHF. The chain joins TRBV6-1 to TRBJ1-5; a weak D match, TRBD1 (5 bases). With 3 bases removed from V and 2 bases from J, the gap between germline ends came to 14 bases. CDR3 length equals 16 residues. The germline V gene encodes CDR1 MNHNS and CDR2 SASEGT.

The V gene is TRBV28, the J gene TRBJ1-5; D is undetermined. This CDR3 contains 13 residues. Germline V gene lookup returns CDR1 MDHEN and CDR2 SYDVKM. Between the trimmed V and J ends, which lost 5 bases and 5 bases, there was a span of 10 bases. The CDR3 here is CASSIAPHQPQHF. The CDR3 DNA reads TGTGCCAGCAGTATAGCCCCACATCAGCCCCAGCATTTT. Filled out from reference TRBV28 and TRBJ1-5, the complete variable domain reads DVKVTQSSRYLVKRTGEKVFLECVQDMDHENMFWYRQDPGLGLRLIYFSYDVKMKEKGDIPEGYSVSREKKERFSLILESASTNQTSMYLCASSIAPHQPQHFGDGTRLSIL.

The J gene is TRBJ2-2, the V gene TRBV6-6; D gene unclear. From germline, CDR1 is MNHNY and CDR2 SVGAGI (reference sequence). The CDR3 covers 13 residues. The V gene lost 2 bases and the J gene lost 4 bases, with 5 bases spanning the gap. The CDR3 loop is CASSYTGTGELFF. In DNA, the CDR3 is TGTGCCAGCAGTTACACTGGCACCGGGGAGCTGTTTTTT.

This chain connects TRBV10-2 to TRBJ2-1, with 9 nucleotides matching TRBD2. The V and J ends lost 0 bases and 5 bases, in that order; junction bases with no gene match: 5. CDR1 is WSHSY, CDR2 SAAADI, per germline. The CDR3 loop spans 16 amino acids. This CDR3 reads CASSESGLAGHNEQFF. CDR3 nucleotide sequence: TGCGCCAGCAGTGAGTCGGGGCTAGCGGGACACAATGAGCAGTTCTTC.

The rearrangement uses TRBV6-1 and TRBJ1-5; D gene uncertain. Per the germline V gene, CDR1 is MNHNS and CDR2 is SASEGT. The CDR3 totals 15 residues. V was clipped by 1 base and J by 3 bases, with 10 bases between them. The CDR3 protein is CASSEGGDFNQPQHF. DNA for the CDR3: TGTGCCAGCAGTGAAGGGGGAGATTTCAATCAGCCCCAGCATTTT.

This clone occurred many times. V is TRBV10-3 and J is TRBJ2-2; no definite D call. From germline, CDR1 is ENHRY and CDR2 SYGVKD. The CDR3 sequence is 15 residues long. Trimming cost V 3 bases and J 3 bases, with 11 bases left between them. The CDR3 bases are TGTGCCATCAGTGATGTTGGCTCTCACACCGGGGAGCTGTTTTTT. Encoded protein: CAISDVGSHTGELFF.

This clone was seen once. The rearrangement joins TRBV2 to TRBJ1-5, with D unclear. Trimming cost V 4 bases and J 4 bases, with 11 bases left between them. CDR3 length equals 14 residues. From germline, CDR1 is SNHLY and CDR2 FYNNEI. The CDR3 sequence: CASSGGAKNQPQHF. As DNA, the CDR3 is TGTGCCAGCAGTGGTGGAGCCAAGAATCAGCCCCAGCATTTT.